The rows below give T cell receptor beta chains drawn from one sample of a study of regulatory T cells in long-lasting Graves disease. TCRdb called the multiplex PCR reads again in MiXCR, with one record for every CDR3 protein. The sample holds 450,000 to 600,000 distinct CDR3 sequences, 15% to 20% seen once. The same sample was also studied in work on T cells in Graves' hyperthyroidism and ophthalmopathy.

The specimen was peripheral blood mononuclear cells (PBMCs), collected at new diagnosis, from a patient treated with antithyroid drugs. The receptors were gathered from a man aged 40-49 years with Graves disease. Both conserved end residues are part of each CDR3. Each record gives: V gene, clone size, CDR3 length, D gene, J gene, CDR3 protein, CDR3 DNA. The D gene is left open where the match is weak. Size values are once, few and many counts, or a class for expanded clones, and some rows have none.

TRBV20-1	many	15	-	TRBJ2-7	CSARETTAYPYEQYF	TGCAGTGCTAGAGAGACAACGGCTTATCCCTACGAGCAGTACTTC
TRBV11-2	many	19	TRBD2	TRBJ2-4	CASSLEAGGPWVAKNIQYF	TGTGCCAGCAGCTTAGAAGCGGGAGGGCCTTGGGTGGCCAAAAACATTCAGTACTTC
TRBV18	few	16	-	TRBJ2-2	CASSPRLDYNTGELFF	TGTGCCAGCTCACCACGACTCGATTATAACACCGGGGAGCTGTTTTTT
TRBV5-1	few	12	-	TRBJ1-1	CASSAENTEAFF	TGCGCCAGCAGTGCAGAGAACACTGAAGCTTTCTTT
TRBV7-3	many	14	-	TRBJ2-7	CASSLSIDGYEQYF	TGTGCCAGCAGCTTATCCATAGACGGATACGAGCAGTACTTC
TRBV27	few	12	-	TRBJ2-1	CASRLRETWQFF	TGTGCCAGCAGACTAAGGGAGACGTGGCAGTTCTTC
TRBV20-1	few	12	-	TRBJ2-1	CSARFWQNEQFF	TGCAGTGCTAGATTTTGGCAAAATGAGCAGTTCTTC
TRBV7-9	few	14	TRBD1	TRBJ1-2	CASSQGQGVGGYTF	TGTGCCAGCAGCCAAGGACAGGGAGTAGGTGGCTACACCTTC
TRBV12-3/TRBV12-4	many	13	TRBD1	TRBJ2-7	CASRQGVVYEQYF	TGTGCCAGCAGGCAGGGGGTAGTCTACGAGCAGTACTTC
TRBV6-1	-	12	-	TRBJ2-3	CASSNSYDTQYF	TGTGCCAGCAGCAACAGTTATGATACGCAGTATTTT
TRBV7-2	many	17	-	TRBJ1-1	CASSLGQRSLPNTEAFF	TGTGCCAGCAGCTTAGGGCAGAGATCGTTACCGAACACTGAAGCTTTCTTT
TRBV28	many	14	-	TRBJ2-7	CASSPPGLAYEQYF	TGTGCCAGCAGCCCCCCGGGACTGGCCTACGAGCAGTACTTC
TRBV7-9	many	15	-	TRBJ2-5	CASSLQPGPAETQYF	TGTGCCAGCAGCCTCCAACCGGGCCCAGCGGAGACCCAGTACTTC
TRBV20-1	many	12	-	TRBJ1-5	CSASGGNQPQHF	TGCAGTGCTAGTGGCGGGAATCAGCCCCAGCATTTT
TRBV11-1	many	16	-	TRBJ2-1	CASSLGRRASDNEQFF	TGTGCCAGCAGCTTAGGGCGGCGGGCCAGCGACAATGAGCAGTTCTTC
TRBV2	many	13	-	TRBJ2-2	CASSVTGIGELFF	TGTGCCAGCAGTGTTACGGGAATCGGGGAGCTGTTTTTT
TRBV30	many	13	-	TRBJ2-1	CAWSLGSYNEQFF	TGTGCCTGGAGCCTCGGTTCCTACAATGAGCAGTTCTTC
TRBV5-6	-	18	-	TRBJ1-1	CASTLRYRAPGWRTEAFF	TGTGCCAGCACCTTGCGGTATAGGGCTCCAGGGTGGCGCACTGAAGCTTTCTTT
TRBV9	few	17	TRBD2	TRBJ2-7	CASSVEGVSGGHYEQYF	TGTGCCAGCAGCGTAGAAGGTGTTAGCGGGGGACACTACGAGCAGTACTTC
TRBV11-3	many	16	-	TRBJ2-1	CASSLVIRGRLDEQFF	TGTGCCAGCAGCTTAGTTATCCGGGGGCGTCTCGATGAGCAGTTCTTC
TRBV20-1	few	14	TRBD2	TRBJ2-7	CSATAPGLAGALYF	TGCAGTGCTACAGCCCCGGGACTAGCGGGAGCACTATACTTC
TRBV24-1	few	14	-	TRBJ2-5	CATSDHQGWETQYF	TGTGCCACCAGTGATCATCAGGGATGGGAGACCCAGTACTTC
TRBV3-1	many	13	TRBD1	TRBJ1-1	CASSQTGVTEAFF	TGTGCCAGCAGCCAAACAGGGGTAACTGAAGCTTTCTTT
TRBV25-1	few	15	TRBD2	TRBJ2-3	CASSDRTSGRYTQYF	TGTGCCAGCAGTGATAGGACTAGCGGGAGATATACGCAGTATTTT
TRBV20-1	many	15	TRBD1	TRBJ1-6	CSARTRGTENSPLHF	TGCAGTGCTAGGACCCGGGGGACAGAAAATTCACCCCTCCACTTT